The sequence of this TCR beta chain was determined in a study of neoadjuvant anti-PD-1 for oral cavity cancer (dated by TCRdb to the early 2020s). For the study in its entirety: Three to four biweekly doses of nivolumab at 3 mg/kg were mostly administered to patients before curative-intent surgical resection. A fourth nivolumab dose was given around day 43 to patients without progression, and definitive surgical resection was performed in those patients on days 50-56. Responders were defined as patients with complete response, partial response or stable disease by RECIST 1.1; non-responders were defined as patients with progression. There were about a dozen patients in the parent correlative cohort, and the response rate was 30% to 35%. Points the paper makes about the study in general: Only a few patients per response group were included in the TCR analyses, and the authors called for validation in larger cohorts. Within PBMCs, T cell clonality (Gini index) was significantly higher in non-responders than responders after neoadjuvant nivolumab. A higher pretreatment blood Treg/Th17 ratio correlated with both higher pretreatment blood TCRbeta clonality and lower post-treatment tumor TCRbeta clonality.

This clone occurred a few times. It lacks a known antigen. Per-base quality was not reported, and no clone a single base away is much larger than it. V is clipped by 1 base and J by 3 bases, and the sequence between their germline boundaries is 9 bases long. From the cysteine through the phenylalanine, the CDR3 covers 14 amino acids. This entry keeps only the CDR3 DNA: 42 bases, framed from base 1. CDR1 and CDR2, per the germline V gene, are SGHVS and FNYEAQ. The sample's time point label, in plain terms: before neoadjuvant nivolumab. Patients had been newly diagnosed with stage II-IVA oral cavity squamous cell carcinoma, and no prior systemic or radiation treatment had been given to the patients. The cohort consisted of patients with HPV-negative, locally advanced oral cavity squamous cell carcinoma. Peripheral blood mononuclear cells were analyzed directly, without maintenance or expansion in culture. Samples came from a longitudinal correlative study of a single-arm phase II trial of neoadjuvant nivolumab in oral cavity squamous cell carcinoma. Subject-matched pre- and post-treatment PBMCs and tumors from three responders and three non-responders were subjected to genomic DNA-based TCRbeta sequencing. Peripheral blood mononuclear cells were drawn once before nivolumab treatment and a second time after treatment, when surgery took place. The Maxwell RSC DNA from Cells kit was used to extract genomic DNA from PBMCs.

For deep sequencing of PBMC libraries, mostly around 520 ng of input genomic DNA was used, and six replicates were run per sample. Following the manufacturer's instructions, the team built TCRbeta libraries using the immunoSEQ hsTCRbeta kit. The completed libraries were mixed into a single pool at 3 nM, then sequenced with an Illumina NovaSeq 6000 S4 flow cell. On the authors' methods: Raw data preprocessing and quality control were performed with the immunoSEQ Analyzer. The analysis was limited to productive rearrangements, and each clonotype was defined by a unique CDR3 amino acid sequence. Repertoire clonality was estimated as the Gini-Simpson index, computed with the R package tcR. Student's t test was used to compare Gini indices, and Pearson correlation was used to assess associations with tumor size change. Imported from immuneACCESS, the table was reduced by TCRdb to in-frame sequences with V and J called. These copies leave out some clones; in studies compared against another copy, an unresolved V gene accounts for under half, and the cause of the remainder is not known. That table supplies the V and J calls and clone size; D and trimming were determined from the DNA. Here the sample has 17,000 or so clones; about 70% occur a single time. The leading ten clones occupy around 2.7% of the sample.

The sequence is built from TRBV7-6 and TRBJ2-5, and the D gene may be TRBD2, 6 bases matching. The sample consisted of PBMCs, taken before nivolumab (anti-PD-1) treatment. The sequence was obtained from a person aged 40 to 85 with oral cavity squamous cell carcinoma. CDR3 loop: CASSLDRLEETQYF. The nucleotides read TGTGCCAGCAGCTTAGATCGACTAGAAGAGACCCAGTACTTC.